This TCR beta chain was sequenced for a study of T cell responses to AZD1222 COVID-19 vaccine. Across the study: Analyses pooled second doses at about 4 or about 12 weeks.

Study conclusions and caveats: Mostly white British, mostly female donors; authors suggested clonal diversity may be underestimated.

Libraries were prepared by immunoSEQ multiplex PCR; TCRdb keeps only in-frame clonotypes and omits some of them. The data contain approximately 140,000 clones, approximately 94% of them singletons. As for this clone: Its target is unknown.

This CDR3 spans 14 amino acids. V was cut by 9 bases and J by 1 base, with 12 bases left in between. CDR1 is SEHNR, CDR2 FQNEAQ, per germline (reference sequence). The chain joins TRBV7-9 to TRBJ2-2; D is uncertain. The sequence derives from an adult in good health. The specimen was peripheral blood, collected on day 0 of AZD1222 vaccination. In nucleotides, the CDR3 is TGTGCCAGGTGGCCTCCCGGGAACACCGGGGAGCTGTTTTTT. Amino acid sequence: CARWPPGNTGELFF.